This TCR beta chain was captured by sequencing in a study of CD8 T cells in ankylosing spondylitis. Study observations and caveats: As for the disease-linked clones, they showed a CD8+ phenotype and occurred at relatively low frequencies in peripheral blood. Disease-linked clones reportedly concentrated significantly in matched ankylosing spondylitis synovial fluid. Ankylosing spondylitis blood seemed to carry a telltale TCR beta motif made of fewer than 10 highly homologous variants.

The CDR3 is 15 residues long. Germline loops: CDR1 SGHRS, CDR2 YFSETQ. The ends lost 4 bases at V and 6 bases at J; junction bases unmatched: 9. This clonotype has a count of ten or more. Its target is unknown. The TCR beta libraries were generated through quantitative 5'-RACE incorporating molecular barcodes. TCRdb re-analysed the 5' RACE reads in MiXCR, keeping a single row per CDR3 protein. The sample consists of more than 250,000 distinct CDR3 sequences, around 10% of them appearing once. The material sequenced was blood, either unsorted or a sorted T cell fraction (not recorded which). This chain joins TRBV5-1 and TRBJ1-2; 10 bases map to TRBD1. The receptor was isolated from a female donor with ankylosing spondylitis or in good health (not recorded which). In DNA, the CDR3 is TGCGCCAGCAGCCGCCCCGTGACAGGGGGCAATGGCTACACCTTC. Translation: CASSRPVTGGNGYTF.